The 6 T cell receptor beta chains below were found in one sample sequenced in a study of T cell responses to AZD1222 COVID-19 vaccine. Sequencing used immunoSEQ multiplex PCR; TCRdb keeps in-frame clones, though not all of them. The sample yields fewer than 150,000 clones, 93% seen once. The material sequenced was peripheral blood, taken on day 0 of AZD1222 vaccination. The receptors here all came from an adult in good health.

The chain joins TRBV25-1 to TRBJ2-1; 11 bases align to TRBD2. With 2 bases clipped from V and 8 bases from J, the junction kept 8 bases outside the gene matches. CDR1 MGHDK and CDR2 SYGVNS come from the germline V gene. The CDR3 has 16 residues. CDR3 nucleotide sequence: TGTGCCAGCAGTGAAACTAGCGGGAGCCTAAGGCATGAGCAGTTCTTC. Translation gives CASSETSGSLRHEQFF.

Here the CDR3 reads CASSPQGTVRGGYTF. CDR3 nucleotide sequence: TGTGCCAGCAGCCCGCAGGGTACCGTACGTGGGGGCTACACCTTC. This chain links TRBV7-2 with TRBJ1-2, with D possibly matching TRBD1 (5 bases). Germline V lookup: CDR1 SGHTA, CDR2 FQGNSA. V lost 5 bases and J 8 bases, leaving 21 bases between the germline ends. This CDR3 has 15 amino acids.

The chain links TRBV2 to TRBJ1-5, with unresolved D. The V gene's germline CDR1 is SNHLY and CDR2 FYNNEI. Trimming stripped 6 bases from V and 5 bases from J, with 17 bases between. The CDR3 sequence is 15 residues long. CDR3 sequence (DNA): TGTGCCAGCAGGGCGGAGGGAAGCCGTGATCAGCCCCAGCATTTT. It specifies CASRAEGSRDQPQHF.

The DNA of the CDR3 is TGTGCCAGCAGTTCGGAGGCTAACTATGGCTACACCTTC. This sequence encodes CASSSEANYGYTF. The chain employs TRBV27 and TRBJ1-2, with D uncertain. Germline CDR1 and CDR2: MNHEY and SMNVEV (reference sequence). CDR3 length: 13 residues. Deletions cut 4 bases from V and 0 bases from J, with 6 bases between.

This chain connects TRBV3-1 (or the pseudogene TRBV3-2) to TRBJ1-1; D possibly corresponds to TRBD1 (6 bases). This CDR3 spans 16 amino acids. Germline lookup yields CDR1 LGHDT and CDR2 YNNKEL (reference sequence). V was cut by 2 bases and J by 1 base, with 14 bases left in between. CDR3 region: CASSQRGGRKNTEAFF. The CDR3 nucleotides are TGTGCCAGCAGCCAAAGGGGGGGCCGTAAGAACACTGAAGCTTTCTTT.

In this sample, this clone turned up once. The rearrangement links TRBV7-9 to TRBJ2-3, with a tentative D call TRBD1 (6 bases). The CDR3 extends over 19 amino acids. Germline CDR1 and CDR2: SEHNR and FQNEAQ (reference sequence). Trimming took 5 bases from V and 5 from J, leaving 29 bases between them. The CDR3 region has the DNA TGTGCCAGCAGCGTACAAACTATTCAGGGGCCCTACCTTGTAGATACGCAGTATTTT. Amino acid sequence: CASSVQTIQGPYLVDTQYF.